The T cell receptor (beta chain) under discussion was sequenced for a study of blood T cell repertoires in COVID-19. The V gene's germline CDR1 is MNHEY and CDR2 SMNVEV (reference sequence). The CDR3 contains 15 residues. Trimming left V 6 bases short and J 4 bases short, with 15 bases between. Per the study methods: Reference gene primers were amplified, and this amplification served to estimate nucleated cell counts. Measured with immunoSEQ multiplex PCR; TCRdb has only the in-frame clones, and not every one. The DNA was the basis for D and trimming; V, J and clone size are from that table. This sample has about 50,000 clones; around 90% occur once, and the top ten carry about 10%.

This TCR came from a middle-aged man with active COVID-19. The chain employs TRBV27 and TRBJ1-4, with D uncertain. The sequenced sample was peripheral blood. The CDR3 is CASRARQGRNEKLFF. CDR3 bases: TGTGCCAGCAGGGCTCGACAAGGCCGTAATGAAAAACTGTTTTTT.